This entry lists 2 T cell receptor beta chains sequenced from one sample in a study of blood T cell repertoires in COVID-19. Assay used: immunoSEQ multiplex PCR; TCRdb lists only in-frame clones, some missing. The table includes roughly 200,000 clones, about nine tenths detected once. Sequences were obtained from PBMCs or T cells enriched from blood (not recorded which). The receptor set was obtained from a man aged 30 to 39 in a cohort exposed to, infected with or recovered from COVID-19 (not recorded which).

This chain joins TRBV3-1 (or the pseudogene TRBV3-2) and TRBJ2-2; 9 nucleotides align to TRBD1. The CDR3 has 16 residues. Trimming cost V 6 bases and J 4 bases; bases outside gene matches: 9. Germline V gene sequence: CDR1 LGHDT, CDR2 YNNKEL (reference sequence). DNA for the CDR3: TGTGCCAGCAGTCGTTCCGGACAGGGGATCACCGGGGAGCTGTTTTTT. Translation: CASSRSGQGITGELFF.

This rearrangement joins TRBV5-4 to TRBJ2-3; 8 positions agree with TRBD2. CDR1 is SGHNT, CDR2 YYREEE, per germline (reference sequence). J gave up 2 bases and V 2 bases, and 4 bases lay outside the gene matches. This CDR3 has 15 amino acids. In nucleotides, the CDR3 is TGTGCCAGCAGCTTTGAACTAGCGGACACAGATACGCAGTATTTT. This codes for CASSFELADTDTQYF.